Listed below are T cell receptor beta chains from one sample, sequenced in a study of identical twins. One entry per CDR3 protein results from TCRdb running MiXCR on the 5' RACE reads. The profile shows about 100,000 distinct CDR3 sequences, about 6.1% of them singletons. Specimen: memory T cells sorted from blood. The receptors here all came from a woman aged 45 to 65 in good health. The CDR3 runs from the conserved cysteine through the conserved F or W. Each record gives: clone size, J gene, D gene, V gene, CDR3 DNA, CDR3 protein. D genes are given only for firm matches. Clone size, where shown, is once, few, many, or a class for clones that have expanded.

NA	TRBJ2-3	TRBD2	TRBV20-1	TGCAGTGCTAGGAGACCTAGCGGGAACACAGATACGCAGTATTTT	CSARRPSGNTDTQYF
few	TRBJ1-1	NA	TRBV20-1	TGCAGTGCTAGAGAGAGGGGGGGGCAGAACACTGAAGCTTTCTTT	CSARERGGQNTEAFF
NA	TRBJ2-3	TRBD2	TRBV11-3	TGTGCCAGCGGGACTAGTTATACGCAGTATTTT	CASGTSYTQYF
many	TRBJ2-3	NA	TRBV7-9	TGTGCCAGCAGCTTAGTTGGCGTTCATACGCAGTATTTT	CASSLVGVHTQYF
many	TRBJ1-1	NA	TRBV10-3	TGTGCCATCAGTGGGGCGGGATACACTGAAGCTTTCTTT	CAISGAGYTEAFF
many	TRBJ2-1	NA	TRBV20-1	TGCAGTGCTGAGGGCTCCTACAATGAGCAGTTCTTC	CSAEGSYNEQFF
NA	TRBJ2-5	TRBD2	TRBV15	TGTGCCACCAGCAGAGTCCGGGAGGGCCGGGAGACCCAGTACTTC	CATSRVREGRETQYF
many	TRBJ1-3	TRBD1	TRBV7-6	TGTGCCAGCAGCGTAGGCAGATGGGACAGTCCAGGAAACACCATATATTTT	CASSVGRWDSPGNTIYF
many	TRBJ2-1	NA	TRBV19	TGTGCCAGTAGCGCGGACTACCACAATGAGCAGTTCTTC	CASSADYHNEQFF
NA	TRBJ2-2	TRBD2	TRBV11-2	TGTGCCAGCAGCTCTGGCGGGAGAGTCACCGGGGAGCTGTTTTTT	CASSSGGRVTGELFF
many	TRBJ2-5	TRBD2	TRBV3-1	TGTGCCAGCAGCTTCCAAGCGGGGGCGGGAGAGACCCAGTACTTC	CASSFQAGAGETQYF
NA	TRBJ2-3	TRBD1	TRBV7-2	TGTGCCAGCAGCTTAATCACCCCGACAGGGGGTAGCACAGATACGCAGTATTTT	CASSLITPTGGSTDTQYF
many	TRBJ2-7	TRBD1	TRBV20-1	TGCAGTGCCCTAAGGACAGGGGGGGCCTACGAGCAGTACTTC	CSALRTGGAYEQYF
few	TRBJ2-1	TRBD2	TRBV20-1	TGCAGTGCTAGAGGGACTAGCGGTTACAATGAGCAGTTCTTC	CSARGTSGYNEQFF
many	TRBJ1-2	NA	TRBV12-3/TRBV12-4	TGTGCCAGCAGTTACAGCGGGGCGGTAGGCTACACCTTC	CASSYSGAVGYTF
many	TRBJ1-5	TRBD1	TRBV14	TGTGCCAGCAGCCAACAGGGGGGTCAGCCCCAGCATTTT	CASSQQGGQPQHF
many	TRBJ1-1	TRBD1	TRBV6-5	TGTGCCAGCGGCCTTTTGGGGACAGGGGGAGAAGCTTTCTTT	CASGLLGTGGEAFF
many	TRBJ2-1	NA	TRBV20-1	TGCAGTGCTTCAGCGGTGAGCTCCTACAATGAGCAGTTCTTC	CSASAVSSYNEQFF
many	TRBJ2-7	NA	TRBV5-1	TGCGCCACCCAGAGGGAGAGCGGCCCCTACGAGCAGTACTTC	CATQRESGPYEQYF
many	TRBJ1-1	TRBD1	TRBV18	TGTGCCAGCTCAGCTAAACAGGGGGACACTGAAGCTTTCTTT	CASSAKQGDTEAFF
many	TRBJ2-5	NA	TRBV7-2	TGTGCCAGCAGCTCTGCGAGGGGTATTATGGGGACCCAGTACTTC	CASSSARGIMGTQYF
many	TRBJ2-7	NA	TRBV11-2	TGTGCCAGCAGTTACCTAGGGTCCCGTTACGAGCAGTACTTC	CASSYLGSRYEQYF
many	TRBJ1-3	NA	TRBV6-1	TGTGCCAGCAGTGAATTCCCAGGTGGTCCTGGAAACACCATATATTTT	CASSEFPGGPGNTIYF
many	TRBJ2-1	NA	TRBV5-1	TGCGCCAGCAGCTTGATTGGGGCCCATAACTCCAATGAGCAGTTCTTC	CASSLIGAHNSNEQFF
many	TRBJ1-1	NA	TRBV12-3/TRBV12-4	TGTGCCAGCAGTTTGACAGGTGATATCACTGAAGCTTTCTTT	CASSLTGDITEAFF
many	TRBJ1-5	NA	TRBV10-3	TGTGCCATCAGCAACAGGGTCCTGGAGCCCCAGCATTTT	CAISNRVLEPQHF
many	TRBJ2-1	NA	TRBV6-5	TGTGCCAGCAGCCACTACAGTAATGAGCAGTTCTTC	CASSHYSNEQFF
many	TRBJ2-1	NA	TRBV4-2	TGTGCCAGCAGCCAAGAAGGTGGGCTAGCTGTCTACAATGAGCAGTTCTTC	CASSQEGGLAVYNEQFF
NA	TRBJ2-1	NA	TRBV10-2	TGCGCCAGCTCTAGGGGGGCCCCCTCCTACAATGAGCAGTTCTTC	CASSRGAPSYNEQFF
many	TRBJ1-1	NA	TRBV12-3/TRBV12-4	TGTGCCAGCAAGATACAGGGCCTGATGAACACTGAAGCTTTCTTT	CASKIQGLMNTEAFF
many	TRBJ1-2	NA	TRBV7-2	TGTGCCAGCAGCTTACGCAACAGATTAAACTATGGCTACACCTTC	CASSLRNRLNYGYTF